This T cell receptor beta chain appears in the sequencing data of a study of T cell responses to AZD1222 COVID-19 vaccine. About this clone: The antigen remains unidentified.

Study-level results: The study identified only five or six AZD1222 recipients as seropositive at baseline.

Libraries were prepared by immunoSEQ multiplex PCR; TCRdb keeps only in-frame clonotypes and omits some of them. The sample records about 140,000 clones, 80% to 95% being singletons. The CDR3 runs 15 residues. Germline CDR1 LNHDA, CDR2 SQIVND (reference sequence). With 1 base clipped from V and 5 bases from J, the junction kept 5 bases outside the gene matches. The clonotype was recovered from an adult in good health. This sample comprised peripheral blood, obtained on day 0 of MenACWY control vaccination. The chain is built from TRBV19 and TRBJ2-1; 7 nucleotides align to TRBD2. The CDR3 DNA reads TGTGCCAGTAGTATAGGGGGGGGGTTACACAATGAGCAGTTCTTC. It is translated as CASSIGGGLHNEQFF.